This T cell receptor (beta chain) was identified during a study of T cell repertoires in cytomegalovirus infection. As to this clonotype: Its antigen is unknown.

The study's findings and limits: CMV carriers having the relevant HLA were flagged by cumulative public TCR beta family frequency.

TCRdb ran MiXCR on the reads and lists one entry per CDR3 protein. This table holds hundreds of thousands of distinct CDR3 sequences, 20% to 30% found once. This CDR3 contains 13 residues. The germline V gene encodes CDR1 MNHEY and CDR2 SVGEGT. V lost 7 bases and J lost 0, with 9 bases in between. The origin of this receptor is a human donor in good health (CMV status not recorded). Some clones in this sample may be carry-over from other donors' samples. Material for sequencing was CD8+ T cells from PBMCs. This chain connects TRBV6-2 or TRBV6-3 to TRBJ1-1; no clear D gene. Written as DNA, the CDR3 is TGTGCCAGCACCGCGGGGATGAACACTGAAGCTTTCTTT. It codes for CASTAGMNTEAFF.